What follows are 9 T cell receptor beta chains derived from one specimen sequenced in a study of control samples from healthy donors and cancer patients. The protocol was immunoSEQ multiplex PCR, while the TCRdb copy is restricted to in-frame clones and leaves out a portion. The data show about 55,000 clones, 95% to 96% seen once. Sequenced input: blood. Every receptor here comes from a woman in her 30s in good health.

The V and J genes are TRBV6-5 and TRBJ1-2, with 7 bases aligning to TRBD1. CDR1 MNHEY and CDR2 SVGAGI come from the germline V gene. With V trimmed by 0 bases and J by 6 bases, 10 bases remained unmatched. This CDR3 spans 16 amino acids. CDR3 sequence reads: CASSYSPQGGKDGYTF. CDR3 sequence (DNA): TGTGCCAGCAGTTACTCTCCGCAGGGGGGGAAGGATGGCTACACCTTC.

The chain is built from TRBV19 and TRBJ2-5, with TRBD2 identical over 7 bases. The CDR3 sequence is 14 residues long. J was trimmed by 5 bases and V by 5 bases; bases with no gene match: 8. Germline-derived CDR1 and CDR2 are LNHDA and SQIVND (reference sequence). CDR3 coding DNA: TGTGCCAGTAGTGGAGGACTAGTTTCCGAGACCCAGTACTTC. Residues: CASSGGLVSETQYF.

The chain recombines TRBV6-2 or TRBV6-3 with TRBJ1-5; D gene uncertain. The CDR3 has 15 amino acids. Trimming removed 4 bases at V and 0 bases at J, with 10 bases between. CDR1 and CDR2 (germline): MNHEY, SVGEGT. CDR3 amino acids: CASSLLRTSNQPQHF. The DNA for the CDR3 is TGTGCCAGCAGTTTACTCCGCACTAGCAATCAGCCCCAGCATTTT.

V usage is TRBV28 and J usage is TRBJ2-3, with a possible D match to TRBD2 (7 bases). Deletions cut 7 bases from V and 3 bases from J, with 23 bases between. Germline V lookup: CDR1 MDHEN, CDR2 SYDVKM. The CDR3 is 17 residues long. CDR3 protein: CASNFGGSSGTTDTQYF. In DNA, the CDR3 is TGTGCCAGCAACTTCGGGGGCTCTAGCGGTACTACAGATACGCAGTATTTT.

The V and J genes are TRBV11-2 and TRBJ2-5; D is undetermined. V shed 0 bases and J shed 4 bases, with 12 bases lying between them. The CDR3 sequence is 15 residues long. The germline CDR1 and CDR2 sequences are SGHAT and FQNNGV. CDR3: CASSLDWSLGETQYF. CDR3 DNA sequence: TGTGCCAGCAGCTTAGATTGGAGTCTCGGAGAGACCCAGTACTTC.

This sequence joins TRBV3-1 (or the pseudogene TRBV3-2) and TRBJ2-7; D possibly corresponds to TRBD2 (6 bases). V lost 1 base and J 6 bases, leaving 10 bases between the germline ends. The CDR3 is made up of 13 amino acids. The germline CDR1 and CDR2 sequences are LGHDT and YNNKEL (reference sequence). As DNA, the CDR3 is TGTGCCAGCAGCCAAGTGGGAGCGGGCGAGCAGTACTTC. Translation: CASSQVGAGEQYF.

The chain's CDR3 is CSASEGETQYF. The CDR3, as DNA: TGCAGTGCCAGTGAAGGCGAGACCCAGTACTTC. V gene TRBV20-1 combines with J gene TRBJ2-5; D is uncertain. In germline, CDR1 is DFQATT, CDR2 SNEGSKA (reference sequence). V lost 6 bases to trimming and J lost 5 bases, with 10 bases between them. This CDR3 spans 11 amino acids.

The chain is built from TRBV2 and TRBJ2-1; no reliable D call. CDR3 length: 14 residues. Trimming cost V 6 bases and J 6 bases, with 15 bases left between them. CDR1 SNHLY and CDR2 FYNNEI come from the germline V gene. Here the CDR3 reads CASRDPNKGNEQFF. DNA for the CDR3: TGTGCCAGCAGGGACCCCAATAAAGGCAATGAGCAGTTCTTC.

The V gene is TRBV7-9, the J gene TRBJ1-6; TRBD1 agrees at 9 bases. With V trimmed by 5 bases and J by 6 bases, 8 bases remained unmatched. Germline V CDR1 and CDR2: SEHNR, FQNEAQ (reference sequence). This CDR3 comprises 16 residues. The CDR3 nucleotides read TGTGCCAGCAGCGTAGACAGGGGGGTGTTTAATTCACCCCTCCACTTT. Translating gives CASSVDRGVFNSPLHF.